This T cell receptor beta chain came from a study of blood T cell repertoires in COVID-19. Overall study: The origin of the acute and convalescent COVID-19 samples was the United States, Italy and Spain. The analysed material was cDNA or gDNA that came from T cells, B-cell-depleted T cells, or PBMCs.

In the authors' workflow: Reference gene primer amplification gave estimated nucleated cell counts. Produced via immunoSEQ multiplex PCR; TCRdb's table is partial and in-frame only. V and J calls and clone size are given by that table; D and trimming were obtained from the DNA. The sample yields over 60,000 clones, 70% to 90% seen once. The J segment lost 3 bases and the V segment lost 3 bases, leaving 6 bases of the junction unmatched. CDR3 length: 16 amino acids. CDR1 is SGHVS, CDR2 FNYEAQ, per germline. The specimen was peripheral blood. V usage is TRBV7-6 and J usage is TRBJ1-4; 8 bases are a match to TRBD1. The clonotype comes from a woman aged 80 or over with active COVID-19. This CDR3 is CASSFSPDRANEKLFF. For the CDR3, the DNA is TGTGCCAGCAGCTTTTCCCCGGACAGGGCTAATGAAAAACTGTTTTTT.